This TCR beta chain was retrieved from a study of memory CD8 T cells in hepatitis C reinfection. Time point here: late/post reinfection, 12 to 24 weeks after detection. The sorted cells went straight to TCR sequencing with no prior in vitro expansion. Total naive CD8 T cells were sorted as viable CD3+ CD8+ CD45RO- cells from two donors. Germline V gives CDR1 SGHDT, CDR2 YYEEEE. V dropped 3 bases and J dropped 0; count of bases not matched to a gene: 7. The CDR3 length is 17 residues. Using immunoSEQ multiplex PCR, the repertoire was profiled, and TCRdb retains in-frame clones only, with some absent. The sample yields thousands of clones, over 80% seen once.

The chain couples TRBV5-6 to TRBJ1-1; 11 nucleotides match TRBD1. Sample: naive CD8+ T cells sorted from blood. The TCR originated in a man aged 50 to 59 with hepatitis C virus infection. CDR3 loop: CASSSPGQGVLNTEAFF. CDR3 sequence (DNA): TGTGCCAGCAGCTCTCCGGGACAGGGGGTTTTGAACACTGAAGCTTTCTTT.